Following are 29 T cell receptor beta chains from one sample sequenced in a study of cytomegalovirus exposure and HLA in healthy donors. Researchers ran the PCR with 60 Vbeta and 13 Jbeta primers. Assay: immunoSEQ multiplex PCR; the TCRdb copy retains only in-frame clones and omits some. In the table there are 90,000 to 110,000 clones, approximately 76% of which are singletons. Source material: PBMCs. These receptors came from a man aged 40-49 years in good health and CMV-seronegative.

The chain couples TRBV4-2 to TRBJ1-2, with D perhaps TRBD1 (6 bases). The CDR3 extends over 15 amino acids. Germline CDR1 is LGHNA and CDR2 is YNFKEQ. V gave up 0 bases and J gave up 7 bases, with 15 bases separating them. CDR3 sequence: CASSQESGVSGGYTF. CDR3 DNA: TGTGCCAGCAGCCAAGAGTCAGGGGTTTCTGGTGGCTACACCTTC.

This sequence joins TRBV2 and TRBJ2-5; the match to TRBD2 covers 9 bases. Germline loops: CDR1 SNHLY, CDR2 FYNNEI. V lost 6 bases and J lost 5; bases outside the gene matches: 10. This CDR3 is built from 15 residues. The CDR3 loop is CASRIGTSSTETQYF. The CDR3, as DNA: TGTGCCAGCAGGATCGGGACTAGCAGCACGGAGACCCAGTACTTC.

The chain recombines TRBV4-1 with TRBJ2-7, with D unresolved. CDR1 MGHRA and CDR2 YSYEKL come from the germline V gene. V shed 0 bases and J shed 3 bases, with 12 bases lying between them. This CDR3 is 15 amino acids long. DNA for the CDR3: TGCGCCAGCAGCCAAGATCGAAATCGCGGCTACGAGCAGTACTTC. Its protein is CASSQDRNRGYEQYF.

The chain employs TRBV9 and TRBJ2-2; 8 bases match TRBD2. Trimming removed 2 bases from V and 4 bases from J; junction bases left unmatched: 4. Germline V CDR1 and CDR2: SGDLS, YYNGEE. The CDR3 runs 15 residues. CDR3 in amino acids: CASSVGLVSTGELFF. Written as DNA, the CDR3 is TGTGCCAGCAGCGTGGGACTAGTATCCACCGGGGAGCTGTTTTTT. The complete variable domain, with remaining parts taken from reference TRBV9 and TRBJ2-2, reads DSGVTQTPKHLITATGQRVTLRCSPRSGDLSVYWYQQSLDQGLQFLIQYYNGEERAKGNILERFSAQQFPDLHSELNLSSLELGDSALYFCASSVGLVSTGELFFGEGSRLTVL.

This clone was recorded only once. The rearrangement links TRBV2 to TRBJ1-1; D is ambiguous. CDR1 and CDR2 (germline): SNHLY, FYNNEI. V lost 0 bases, J lost 3 bases, and 11 bases lay in between. The CDR3 is 15 residues long. CDR3: CASSEAEGPYTEAFF. CDR3 bases: TGTGCCAGCAGTGAAGCGGAGGGTCCGTACACTGAAGCTTTCTTT.

The CDR3 DNA sequence: TGTGCCAGAAGTCCCGGGGGTCCCACCGGGGAGCTGTTTTTT. Its translation is CARSPGGPTGELFF. The J gene is TRBJ2-2, the V gene TRBV5-3, with D maybe TRBD2 (6 bases). TRBV5-3 is sorted into the ORF group, with uncertain function. Trimming cost V 5 bases and J 4 bases, with 12 bases left between them. The CDR3 totals 14 residues.

A note on this clone: One junction end does not reproduce the germline sequence, and a read error may be involved. The J gene is TRBJ1-3, the V gene TRBV7-7; D gene ambiguous. There are 13 residues in the CDR3. Germline V gene lookup returns CDR1 SSHAT and CDR2 FNYEAQ (reference sequence). The DNA of the CDR3 is TGTGCTAGCAGCTTAGCGGCAGGAAACACCATATATTTT. Translation gives CASSLAAGNTIYF.

The chain uses TRBV28 and TRBJ2-7; D is perhaps TRBD2 (5 bases). The CDR3 is made up of 14 amino acids. Germline lookup yields CDR1 MDHEN and CDR2 SYDVKM. The V end lost 3 bases, the J end lost 3 bases, and 12 bases lay between the germline ends. The CDR3 region is CASSLPGNLYEQYF. CDR3 coding DNA: TGTGCCAGCAGTTTGCCCGGGAACCTCTACGAGCAGTACTTC.

This clone was seen only a few times. This chain links TRBV4-3 with TRBJ2-1, with D tentatively TRBD1 (6 bases). With 4 bases removed from V and 13 bases from J, the gap between germline ends came to 14 bases. The CDR3 length is 12 residues. The germline V gene has CDR1 LGHNA and CDR2 YSLEER. The CDR3 sequence: CASSRRGGDQFF. The CDR3 coding sequence is TGCGCCAGCAGCCGCCGAGGGGGTGACCAGTTCTTC.

This clone was seen a single time. CDR3 bases: TGCGCCAGCAGCTTGGCCGGGACTAGCGGGGGGTCCGGGTACAATGAGCAGTTCTTC. Translated: CASSLAGTSGGSGYNEQFF. The chain uses TRBV5-1 and TRBJ2-1; TRBD2 agrees at 15 bases. With V trimmed by 0 bases and J by 4 bases, 8 bases remained unmatched. CDR3 size: 19 residues. Germline CDR1 is SGHRS and CDR2 is YFSETQ.

As DNA, the CDR3 is TGTGCCAGCAGCCTTTTGTACAGGGGGATGGGGTCACCCCTCCACTTT. This gives the protein CASSLLYRGMGSPLHF. This rearrangement joins TRBV5-6 to TRBJ1-6; 8 nucleotides agree with TRBD1. In germline, CDR1 is SGHDT, CDR2 YYEEEE. With 4 bases clipped from V and 10 bases from J, the junction kept 13 bases outside the gene matches. The CDR3 runs to 16 residues.

The rearrangement uses TRBV5-1 and TRBJ2-7; TRBD2 aligns across 14 bases. The germline CDR1 and CDR2 sequences are SGHRS and YFSETQ. The CDR3 totals 14 residues. Unmatched junction bases numbered 1, after V lost 5 bases and J lost 3 bases. For the CDR3, the DNA is TGCGCCAGCAGGGGACTAGCGGGGGTCTACGAGCAGTACTTC. Its translation: CASRGLAGVYEQYF.

This clone was found a few times. The chain is built from TRBV27 and TRBJ2-7, with a tentative D call TRBD2 (6 bases). There are 15 residues in the CDR3. Trimming pared 5 bases from V and 0 bases from J, leaving 14 bases between. From germline, CDR1 is MNHEY and CDR2 SMNVEV (reference sequence). CDR3 sequence (DNA): TGTGCCAGCAGTCGTCCGGGACTCAACTCCTACGAGCAGTACTTC. It yields the protein CASSRPGLNSYEQYF.

The J gene is TRBJ1-6, the V gene TRBV25-1; 7 bases line up with TRBD1. CDR3 length equals 15 residues. From germline, CDR1 is MGHDK and CDR2 SYGVNS. The V gene end was trimmed by 4 bases and the J gene end by 7 bases; junction bases not matched to a gene: 7. The DNA of the CDR3 is TGTGCCAGCAGTGGAGCACCGGGACAGAATTCACCCCTCCACTTT. It codes for CASSGAPGQNSPLHF.

The chain combines TRBV7-4 with TRBJ2-7; 11 bases agree with TRBD2. The CDR3 loop spans 19 amino acids. The V gene end was trimmed by 2 bases and the J gene end by 4 bases; junction bases not matched to a gene: 16. Germline CDR1 reads SGHVT; CDR2 reads SQSDAQ. CDR3 in DNA: TGTGCCAGCAGCTTACGGGGAACTAGCGGGGGCCAAAAGGCTTACGAGCAGTACTTC. Residues: CASSLRGTSGGQKAYEQYF.

This chain uses TRBV28 with TRBJ1-5, with 10 bases fitting TRBD1. V shed 1 base, J shed 0 bases, and the junction held 3 bases outside the gene matches. This CDR3 is built from 17 residues. The germline V gene encodes CDR1 MDHEN and CDR2 SYDVKM. The CDR3 here is CASSLSGQGNSNQPQHF. As DNA, the CDR3 is TGTGCCAGCAGTTTATCGGGACAGGGGAATAGCAATCAGCCCCAGCATTTT.

The sample holds one count of this clone. The rearrangement joins TRBV19 to TRBJ2-3, with 11 bases fitting TRBD2. This CDR3 contains 18 residues. Germline V lookup: CDR1 LNHDA, CDR2 SQIVND (reference sequence). V lost 1 base, J lost 1 base, and 7 bases stayed unmatched. In DNA, the CDR3 is TGTGCCAGTAGTATAGGGCTAGCGGGGGGAACTCGCACAGATACGCAGTATTTT. Its protein is CASSIGLAGGTRTDTQYF.

The chain is built from TRBV28 and TRBJ1-6; TRBD1 agrees at 8 bases. Losses at the gene ends were 8 bases for V and 7 bases for J; bases not matched to a gene: 1. Germline assignment: CDR1 MDHEN and CDR2 SYDVKM. CDR3 length: 12 residues. CDR3 coding DNA: TGTGCCAGCTACAGGGGGAATTCACCCCTCCACTTT. This encodes CASYRGNSPLHF.

This clone showed up just once. The chain carries TRBV7-6 and TRBJ2-7; the D gene is possibly TRBD1 (6 bases). V was trimmed by 6 bases and J by 5 bases, leaving 17 bases between them. Germline V gene data show CDR1 as SGHVS and CDR2 as FNYEAQ. This CDR3 is built from 14 residues. The CDR3 is CASRLTGPADEQYF. The DNA for the CDR3 is TGTGCCAGCAGGTTGACAGGCCCTGCAGACGAGCAGTACTTC.

The chain couples TRBV2 to TRBJ1-5; TRBD1 is a possible D gene (5 bases). Looked up from germline, CDR1 is SNHLY and CDR2 is FYNNEI. V shed 7 bases and J shed 4 bases, with 17 bases lying between them. The CDR3 is 15 residues long. The DNA for the CDR3 is TGTGCCAGCAACCCCCCGGGGGGAGTAAATCAGCCCCAGCATTTT. This encodes CASNPPGGVNQPQHF.

The chain joins TRBV15 to TRBJ2-1, with 14 bases lining up with TRBD2. This CDR3 spans 18 amino acids. V shed 0 bases and J 10 bases; nucleotides not matched to a gene: 11. CDR1 is LNHNV, CDR2 YYDKDF, per germline (reference sequence). CDR3 amino acids: CATSRDAGTSGSRVEQFF. The CDR3 coding sequence is TGTGCCACCAGCAGAGATGCCGGGACTAGCGGGAGCCGGGTGGAGCAGTTCTTC.

This clone has at least ten counts. This chain connects TRBV5-1 to TRBJ1-6; D is uncertain. V was clipped by 0 bases and J by 12 bases, with 13 bases between them. Germline V gives CDR1 SGHRS, CDR2 YFSETQ. The CDR3 is made up of 14 amino acids. The CDR3 bases are TGCGCCAGCAGCTTGGCTGTGACGCCGGGACCCCTCCACTTT. This codes for CASSLAVTPGPLHF.

J is TRBJ1-5 and V is TRBV6-1, with 7 bases lining up with TRBD1. J was trimmed by 3 bases and V by 7 bases; bases with no gene match: 6. CDR3 size: 14 residues. CDR1 is MNHNS, CDR2 SASEGT, per germline. The CDR3 loop reads CASITGDINQPQHF. DNA for the CDR3: TGTGCCAGCATAACAGGGGACATCAATCAGCCCCAGCATTTT.

The chain recombines TRBV4-1 with TRBJ1-1; perhaps TRBD1 as D (6 bases). The CDR3 length is 13 residues. CDR1 is MGHRA, CDR2 YSYEKL, per germline. Trimming took 1 base from V and 8 from J, leaving 11 bases between them. The CDR3 is CASSQVTGREAFF. CDR3 in DNA: TGCGCCAGCAGCCAAGTAACAGGGAGAGAAGCTTTCTTT.

The rearrangement joins TRBV5-1 to TRBJ1-2; 7 nucleotides agree with TRBD1. CDR1 is SGHRS and CDR2 is YFSETQ in the germline V gene. Trimming took 3 bases from V and 2 from J; bases not matched to a gene: 1. The CDR3 spans 13 residues. The CDR3 coding sequence is TGCGCCAGCAGCTCGGGACAGAACTATGGCTACACCTTC. Its translation is CASSSGQNYGYTF.

This clone was picked up a small number of times. J is TRBJ2-5 and V is TRBV5-1; 9 bases agree with TRBD1. This CDR3 spans 14 amino acids. The J segment lost 5 bases and the V segment lost 3 bases, leaving 5 bases of the junction unmatched. Germline CDR1 is SGHRS and CDR2 is YFSETQ. The CDR3 reads CASSSDRGRETQYF. DNA of the CDR3: TGCGCCAGCAGCTCGGACAGGGGTAGGGAGACCCAGTACTTC.

The chain links TRBV27 to TRBJ1-5; 9 nucleotides match TRBD1. V gave up 3 bases and J gave up 5 bases; unmatched junction bases: 5. Germline CDR1 is MNHEY and CDR2 is SMNVEV (reference sequence). This CDR3 has 15 amino acids. This CDR3 reads CASSFLGQGHQPQHF. The CDR3 DNA reads as TGTGCCAGCAGTTTTTTGGGACAGGGACATCAGCCCCAGCATTTT.

This clone was counted once. The rearrangement links TRBV4-1 to TRBJ2-1; no clear D. The germline gives CDR1 MGHRA, CDR2 YSYEKL. V lost 1 base and J 3 bases, leaving 13 bases between the germline ends. CDR3 length equals 16 residues. The CDR3 sequence: CASSQVNLVDYNEQFF. The CDR3, as DNA: TGCGCCAGCAGCCAAGTAAACCTAGTTGACTACAATGAGCAGTTCTTC.

J is TRBJ2-1 and V is TRBV6-5, with TRBD1 matching over 9 bases. CDR3 size: 12 residues. CDR1 and CDR2 (germline): MNHEY, SVGAGI. V lost 8 bases and J lost 7; bases outside the gene matches: 3. The CDR3 region is CASRTGDNEQFF. CDR3 coding DNA: TGTGCCAGCCGGACAGGGGATAATGAGCAGTTCTTC.